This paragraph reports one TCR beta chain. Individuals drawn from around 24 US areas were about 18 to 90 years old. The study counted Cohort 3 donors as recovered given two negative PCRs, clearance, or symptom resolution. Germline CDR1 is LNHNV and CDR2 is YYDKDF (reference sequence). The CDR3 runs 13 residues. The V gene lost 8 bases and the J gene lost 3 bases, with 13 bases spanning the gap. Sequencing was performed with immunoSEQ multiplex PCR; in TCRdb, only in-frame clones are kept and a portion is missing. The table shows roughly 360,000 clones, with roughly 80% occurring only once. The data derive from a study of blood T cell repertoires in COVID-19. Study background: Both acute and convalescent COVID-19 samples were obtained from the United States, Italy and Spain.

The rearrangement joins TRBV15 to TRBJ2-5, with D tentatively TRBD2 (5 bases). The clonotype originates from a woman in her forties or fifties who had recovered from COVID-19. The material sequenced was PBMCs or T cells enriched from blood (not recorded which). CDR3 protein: CATQLSGEETQYF. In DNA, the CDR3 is TGTGCCACCCAGCTCTCCGGGGAAGAGACCCAGTACTTC. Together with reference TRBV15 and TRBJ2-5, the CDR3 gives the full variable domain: DAMVIQNPRYQVTQFGKPVTLSCSQTLNHNVMYWYQQKSSQAPKLLFHYYDKDFNNEADTPDNFQSRRPNTSFCFLDIRSPGLGDTAMYLCATQLSGEETQYFGPGTRLLVL.